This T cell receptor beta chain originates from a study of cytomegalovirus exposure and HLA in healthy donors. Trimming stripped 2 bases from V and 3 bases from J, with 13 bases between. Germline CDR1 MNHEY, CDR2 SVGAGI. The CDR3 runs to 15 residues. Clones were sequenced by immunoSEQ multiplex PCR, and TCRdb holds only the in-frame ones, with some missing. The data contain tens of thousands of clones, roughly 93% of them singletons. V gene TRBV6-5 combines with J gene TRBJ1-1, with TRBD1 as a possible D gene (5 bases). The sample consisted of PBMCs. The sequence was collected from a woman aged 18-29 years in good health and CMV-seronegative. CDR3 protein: CASSYRTQVYTEAFF. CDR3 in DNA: TGTGCCAGCAGTTACCGAACACAGGTGTACACTGAAGCTTTCTTT.